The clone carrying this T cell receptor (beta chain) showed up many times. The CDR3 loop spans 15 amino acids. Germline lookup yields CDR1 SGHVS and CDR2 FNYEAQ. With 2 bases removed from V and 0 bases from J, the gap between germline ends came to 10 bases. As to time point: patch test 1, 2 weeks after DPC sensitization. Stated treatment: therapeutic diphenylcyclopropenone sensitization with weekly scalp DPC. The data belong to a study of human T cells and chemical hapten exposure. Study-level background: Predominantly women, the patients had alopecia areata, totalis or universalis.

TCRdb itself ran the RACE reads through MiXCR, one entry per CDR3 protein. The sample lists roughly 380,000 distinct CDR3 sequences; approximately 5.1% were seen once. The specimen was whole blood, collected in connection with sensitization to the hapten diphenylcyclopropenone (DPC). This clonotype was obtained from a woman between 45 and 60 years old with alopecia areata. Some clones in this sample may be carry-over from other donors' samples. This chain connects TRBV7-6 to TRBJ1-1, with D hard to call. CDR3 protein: CASSLLRTMNTEAFF. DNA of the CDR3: TGTGCCAGCAGCTTACTCCGGACCATGAACACTGAAGCTTTCTTT. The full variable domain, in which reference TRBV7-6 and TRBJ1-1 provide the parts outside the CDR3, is GAGVSQSPRYKVTKRGQDVALRCDPISGHVSLYWYRQALGQGPEFLTYFNYEAQQDKSGLPNDRFSAERPEGSISTLTIQRTEQRDSAMYRCASSLLRTMNTEAFFGQGTRLTVV.